The clone carrying this T cell receptor (beta chain) has just one count. The sample originates from a study of cytomegalovirus exposure and HLA in healthy donors. The primer mix had 60 Vbeta and 13 Jbeta primers. The method was immunoSEQ multiplex PCR; TCRdb's version includes in-frame clones alone and lacks a portion of them. The data hold approximately 86,000 clones, with around three quarters observed a single time. Germline values: CDR1 MNHEY, CDR2 SVGAGI. The CDR3 totals 16 residues. Trimming removed 2 bases from V and 5 bases from J; junction bases left unmatched: 11. The chain has TRBV6-5 and TRBJ1-1, with 7 bases identical to TRBD1. The sample consisted of PBMCs. This TCR was sampled from a man between 60 and 70 years old in good health and CMV-seronegative. CDR3 region: CASSYTPRRGRTEAFF. The CDR3 DNA reads TGTGCCAGCAGTTACACCCCGCGGAGGGGGCGGACTGAAGCTTTCTTT.